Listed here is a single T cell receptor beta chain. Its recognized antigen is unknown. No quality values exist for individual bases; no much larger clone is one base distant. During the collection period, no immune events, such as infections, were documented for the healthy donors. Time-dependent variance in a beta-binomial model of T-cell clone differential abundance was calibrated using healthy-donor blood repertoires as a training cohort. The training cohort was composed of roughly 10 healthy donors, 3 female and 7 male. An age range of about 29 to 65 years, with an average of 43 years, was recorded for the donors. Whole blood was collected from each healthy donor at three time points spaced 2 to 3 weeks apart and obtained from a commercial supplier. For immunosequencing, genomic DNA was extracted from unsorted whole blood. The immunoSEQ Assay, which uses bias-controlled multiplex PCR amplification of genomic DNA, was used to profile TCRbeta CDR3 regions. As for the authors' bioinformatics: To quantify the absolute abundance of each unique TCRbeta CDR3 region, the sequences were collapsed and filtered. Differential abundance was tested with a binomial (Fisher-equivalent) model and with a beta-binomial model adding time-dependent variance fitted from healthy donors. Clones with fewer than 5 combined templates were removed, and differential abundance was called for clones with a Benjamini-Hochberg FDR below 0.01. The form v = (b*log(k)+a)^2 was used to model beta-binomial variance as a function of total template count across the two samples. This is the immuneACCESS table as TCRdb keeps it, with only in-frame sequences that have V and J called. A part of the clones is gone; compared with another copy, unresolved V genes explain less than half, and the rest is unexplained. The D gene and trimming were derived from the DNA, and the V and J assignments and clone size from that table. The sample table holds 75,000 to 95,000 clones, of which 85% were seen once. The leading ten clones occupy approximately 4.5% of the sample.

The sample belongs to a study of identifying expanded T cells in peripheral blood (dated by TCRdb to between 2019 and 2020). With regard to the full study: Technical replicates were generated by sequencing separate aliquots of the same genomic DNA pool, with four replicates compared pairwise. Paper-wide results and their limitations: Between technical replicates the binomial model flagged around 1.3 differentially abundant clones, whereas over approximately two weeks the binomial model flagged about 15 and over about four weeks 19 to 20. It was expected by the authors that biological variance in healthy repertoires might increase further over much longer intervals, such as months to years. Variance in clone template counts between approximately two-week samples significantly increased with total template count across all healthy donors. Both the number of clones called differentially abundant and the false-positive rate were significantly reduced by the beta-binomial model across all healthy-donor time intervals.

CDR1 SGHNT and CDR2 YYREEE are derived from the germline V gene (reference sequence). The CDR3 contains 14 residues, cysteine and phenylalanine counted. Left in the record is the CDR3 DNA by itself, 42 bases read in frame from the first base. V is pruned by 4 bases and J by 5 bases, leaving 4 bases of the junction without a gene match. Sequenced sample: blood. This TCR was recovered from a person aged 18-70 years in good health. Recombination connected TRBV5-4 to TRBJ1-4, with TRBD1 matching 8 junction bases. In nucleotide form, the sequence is TGTGCCAGCAGCGGCGGACAGGGCAATGAAAAACTGTTTTTT. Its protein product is CASSGGQGNEKLFF.